Following are 2 T cell receptor beta chains from one sample sequenced in a study of blood T cell repertoires in COVID-19 (dated by TCRdb to 2019 to 2021). The protocol used for the library was the immunoSEQ multiplex PCR assay. TCRdb took this table from immuneACCESS and kept in-frame rearrangements with V and J called. Such tables lack part of the clones; where checked against another copy, unresolved V genes explain under half of the gap, and the rest is unexplained. The sample data list 80,000 to 100,000 clones, and about nine tenths of these were observed just once. The top ten clones comprise 1.7% of the sample. Material for sequencing was peripheral blood. Receptors were obtained from a man in his 60s with acute or convalescent COVID-19.

The chain has TRBV11-2 and TRBJ1-4, with D possibly TRBD1 on 6 matching bases. V lost 3 bases to trimming and J lost 8 bases, with 16 bases between them. Germline assignment: CDR1 SGHAT and CDR2 FQNNGV. This CDR3 spans 15 amino acids. The CDR3, as DNA: TGTGCCAGCAGCTTTGGGGGAGGGGGAAAGGAAAAACTGTTTTTT. It yields the protein CASSFGGGGKEKLFF.

V usage is TRBV10-3 and J usage is TRBJ2-1; the match to TRBD1 covers 7 bases. The junction had 9 bases not matched to a gene; V was cut back by 2 bases and J by 8 bases. Germline-derived CDR1 and CDR2 are ENHRY and SYGVKD. The CDR3 consists of 15 residues. DNA for the CDR3: TGTGCCATCAGTGAGCGACAGGGTTCTATGGATGAGCAGTTCTTC. It encodes CAISERQGSMDEQFF.